This T cell receptor beta chain was recovered during a study of cytomegalovirus exposure and HLA in healthy donors. The wider study: The Caucasian-associated ancestry cluster held roughly 78% of 300 to 500 genotyped donors. Study findings and constraints: A likely sequencing artifact accounted for one observed cluster of highly shared sequence variants. Relative to the roughly 690-donor mean, N-insertions were reportedly fewer in an Asian-associated ancestry cluster in a later analysis. The authors confirmed in vitro that three CMV-associated chains were specific for CMV antigens.

It was with 60 Vbeta and 13 Jbeta primers that the PCR ran. Using immunoSEQ multiplex PCR, the repertoire was profiled, and TCRdb retains in-frame clones only, with some absent. Here the sample table reports about 60,000 clones. To note about this clone: The antigen is unknown.

Germline V gives CDR1 MNHNS, CDR2 SASEGT. The V end lost 3 bases, the J end lost 0 bases, and 8 bases lay between the germline ends. The CDR3 consists of 14 residues. V usage is TRBV6-1 and J usage is TRBJ1-1; no definite D call. This receptor was identified in a woman younger than 30 in good health and CMV-seronegative. The sequencing sample was made of PBMCs. The CDR3 DNA follows: TGTGCCAGCAGTGATCGAGGCATGAACACTGAAGCTTTCTTT. As protein: CASSDRGMNTEAFF.